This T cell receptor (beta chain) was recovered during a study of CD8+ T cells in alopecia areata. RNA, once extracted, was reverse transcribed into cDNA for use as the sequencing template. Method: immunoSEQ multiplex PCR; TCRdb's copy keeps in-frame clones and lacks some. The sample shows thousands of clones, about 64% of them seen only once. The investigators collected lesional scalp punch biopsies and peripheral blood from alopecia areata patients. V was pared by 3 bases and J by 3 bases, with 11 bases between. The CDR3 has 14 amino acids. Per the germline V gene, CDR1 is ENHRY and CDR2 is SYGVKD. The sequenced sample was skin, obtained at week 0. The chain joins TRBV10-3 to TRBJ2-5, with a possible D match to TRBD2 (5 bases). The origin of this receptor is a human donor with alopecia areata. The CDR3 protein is CAISDTKGEETQYF. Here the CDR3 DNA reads TGTGCCATCAGTGATACCAAGGGAGAAGAGACCCAGTACTTC.